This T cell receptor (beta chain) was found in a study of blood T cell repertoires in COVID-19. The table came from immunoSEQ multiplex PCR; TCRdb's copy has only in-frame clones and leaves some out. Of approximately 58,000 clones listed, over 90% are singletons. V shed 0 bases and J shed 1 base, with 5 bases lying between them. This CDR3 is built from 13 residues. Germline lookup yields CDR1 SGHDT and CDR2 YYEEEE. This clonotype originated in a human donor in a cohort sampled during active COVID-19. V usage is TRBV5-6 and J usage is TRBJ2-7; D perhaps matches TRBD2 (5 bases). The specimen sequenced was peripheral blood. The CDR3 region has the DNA TGTGCCAGCAGCTTGGCGGGGTCCTACGAGCAGTACGTC. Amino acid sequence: CASSLAGSYEQYV.